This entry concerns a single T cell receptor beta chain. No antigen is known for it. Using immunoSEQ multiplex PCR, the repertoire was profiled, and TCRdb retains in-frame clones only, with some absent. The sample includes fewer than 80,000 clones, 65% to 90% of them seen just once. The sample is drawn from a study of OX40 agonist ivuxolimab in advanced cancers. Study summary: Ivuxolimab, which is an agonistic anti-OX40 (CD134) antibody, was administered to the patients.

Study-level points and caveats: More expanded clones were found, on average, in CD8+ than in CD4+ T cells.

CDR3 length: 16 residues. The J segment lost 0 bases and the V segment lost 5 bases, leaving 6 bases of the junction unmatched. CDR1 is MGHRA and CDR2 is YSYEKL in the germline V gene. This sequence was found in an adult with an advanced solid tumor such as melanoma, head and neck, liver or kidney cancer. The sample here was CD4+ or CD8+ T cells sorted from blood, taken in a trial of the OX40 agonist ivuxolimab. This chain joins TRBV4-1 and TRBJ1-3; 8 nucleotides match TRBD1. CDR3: CASSGRGLSSGNTIYF. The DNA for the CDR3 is TGCGCCAGCAGCGGCAGGGGGCTTAGCTCTGGAAACACCATATATTTT.